This TCR beta chain was recorded in a study of PD-1 blockade in classical Hodgkin lymphoma. The length of the CDR3 is 16 residues. From germline, CDR1 is SGDLS and CDR2 YYNGEE. V lost 4 bases and J lost 4, with 20 bases in between. Brentuximab vedotin exposure varied, and every patient relapsed after autologous stem cell transplantation. Whole-study findings and limits: Newly diagnosed patients had diversity similar to the baseline diversity of complete responders. Undefined causes, possibly disease activity or prior therapy, underlie the repertoire differences. At C4D1, TCR diversity had climbed significantly for CD4+ cells, though not for CD8+ cells.

Clones were sequenced by immunoSEQ multiplex PCR, and TCRdb holds only the in-frame ones, with some missing. The table shows about 18,000 clones, with 86% occurring only once. Worth noting for this clone: Its target is unknown.

Material: peripheral blood mononuclear cells (PBMCs), obtained before the second cycle of nivolumab. The gene calls are TRBV9 and TRBJ1-1; D is perhaps TRBD1 (5 bases). This clonotype was obtained from a human donor with classical Hodgkin lymphoma. The CDR3 reads CASSPLLLTGPTEAFF. DNA for the CDR3: TGTGCCAGCAGCCCACTCCTGCTCACAGGTCCCACTGAAGCTTTCTTT.